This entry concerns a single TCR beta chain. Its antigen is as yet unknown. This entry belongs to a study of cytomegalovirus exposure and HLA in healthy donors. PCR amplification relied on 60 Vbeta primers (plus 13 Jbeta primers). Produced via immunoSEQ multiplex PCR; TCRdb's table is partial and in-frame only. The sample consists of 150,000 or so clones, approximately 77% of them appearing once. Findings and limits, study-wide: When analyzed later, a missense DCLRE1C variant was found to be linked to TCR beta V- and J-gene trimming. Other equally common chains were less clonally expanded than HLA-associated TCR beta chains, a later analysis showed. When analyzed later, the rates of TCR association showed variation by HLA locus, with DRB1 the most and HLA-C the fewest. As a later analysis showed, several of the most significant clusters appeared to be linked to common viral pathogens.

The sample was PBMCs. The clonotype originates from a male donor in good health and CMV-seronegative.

The CDR3 loop is CASSQGQGSLYEQYF. The DNA for the CDR3 is TGTGCCAGTAGTCAAGGACAGGGGAGTTTGTACGAGCAGTACTTC. The V gene is TRBV19, the J gene TRBJ2-7, with 9 nucleotides matching TRBD1. The germline gives CDR1 LNHDA, CDR2 SQIVND (reference sequence). J was trimmed by 4 bases and V by 5 bases; bases with no gene match: 9. The CDR3 runs 15 residues.